These 14 T cell receptor beta chains share one sample of origin, sequenced in a study of blood T cell repertoires in COVID-19. Repertoires were generated with immunoSEQ multiplex PCR, while TCRdb's copy carries only in-frame clones and drops some. The sample records 150,000 to 200,000 clones, approximately 80% being singletons. The specimen was PBMCs or T cells enriched from blood (not recorded which). All receptors derive from a man aged 70-80 years who had been exposed to COVID-19.

This sequence joins TRBV30 and TRBJ2-6; possible D gene TRBD1, 5 bases. Between the trimmed V and J ends, which lost 2 bases and 4 bases, there was a span of 12 bases. The length of the CDR3 is 15 residues. Germline V lookup: CDR1 GTSNPN, CDR2 SVGIG (reference sequence). This CDR3 reads CAWSWAGIGANVLTF. The CDR3, as DNA: TGTGCCTGGAGTTGGGCAGGGATAGGGGCCAACGTCCTGACTTTC.

This clone was recorded only once. V usage is TRBV6-4 and J usage is TRBJ1-2, with D maybe TRBD1 (6 bases). Germline values: CDR1 MRHNA, CDR2 SNTAGT. The CDR3 is 13 residues long. The V end lost 4 bases, the J end lost 4 bases, and 10 bases lay between the germline ends. This chain's CDR3 is CASSVTGSYGYTF. The CDR3 DNA follows: TGTGCCAGCAGTGTCACAGGGTCCTATGGCTACACCTTC.

The chain recombines TRBV7-2 with TRBJ1-1, with a possible D match to TRBD1 (6 bases). CDR3 size: 13 residues. Germline CDR1 and CDR2: SGHTA and FQGNSA. V gave up 5 bases and J gave up 7 bases, with 14 bases separating them. This CDR3 reads CASSALPGHEAFF. The CDR3 region has the DNA TGTGCCAGCAGCGCCCTCCCGGGACATGAAGCTTTCTTT.

The J gene is TRBJ2-1, the V gene TRBV3-1 (or the pseudogene TRBV3-2); TRBD2 matches 9 bases. The CDR3 contains 16 residues. Unmatched junction bases numbered 13, after V lost 3 bases and J lost 10 bases. Germline lookup yields CDR1 LGHDT and CDR2 YNNKEL (reference sequence). The CDR3 DNA reads as TGTGCCAGCAGCCACCTCGGAAGCGGGGGGTTTGGCGAGCAGTTCTTC. This gives the protein CASSHLGSGGFGEQFF.

This rearrangement joins TRBV24-1 to TRBJ1-1; TRBD1 agrees at 9 bases. This CDR3 region has 15 residues. The germline CDR1 and CDR2 sequences are KGHDR and SFDVKD. J was trimmed by 3 bases and V by 5 bases; bases with no gene match: 6. This CDR3 reads CATSGRTGVDTEAFF. In DNA, the CDR3 is TGTGCCACCAGTGGCCGGACAGGGGTCGACACTGAAGCTTTCTTT.

This rearrangement joins TRBV3-1 (or the pseudogene TRBV3-2) to TRBJ1-5; tentatively, D is TRBD1 (6 bases). Germline loops: CDR1 LGHDT, CDR2 YNNKEL (reference sequence). This CDR3 is built from 13 residues. V lost 4 bases, J lost 11 bases, and 15 bases lay in between. The CDR3 region has the DNA TGTGCCAGCAGCCCTTCGACAGGCATGGCCCAGCATTTT. It codes for CASSPSTGMAQHF.

The chain combines TRBV19 with TRBJ2-5; no clear D. V was pared by 6 bases and J by 4 bases, with 6 bases between. The CDR3 covers 11 residues. The germline CDR1 and CDR2 sequences are LNHDA and SQIVND (reference sequence). The CDR3 nucleotides read TGTGCCAGTAGCCTTAGAGAGACCCAGTACTTC. Amino acid sequence: CASSLRETQYF.

This clone was seen a few times. J is TRBJ1-3 and V is TRBV7-2, with 9 bases lining up with TRBD1. The CDR3 consists of 14 residues. Germline CDR1 reads SGHTA; CDR2 reads FQGNSA. The junction had 6 bases not matched to a gene; V was cut back by 4 bases and J by 8 bases. CDR3 region: CASSSRQGGYTIYF. CDR3 bases: TGTGCCAGCAGCTCTAGACAGGGGGGGTACACCATATATTTT.

The V call is TRBV5-1, the J call TRBJ2-7, with 11 bases aligning to TRBD1. Germline loops: CDR1 SGHRS, CDR2 YFSETQ. The CDR3 is 15 amino acids. V trimming: 3 bases; J trimming: 2 bases; junction bases outside the gene matches: 4. The CDR3 bases are TGCGCCAGCAGCTGGGGACAGGGGGGTACCTACGAGCAGTACTTC. It codes for CASSWGQGGTYEQYF.

In its sample, this clone was seen once. The chain uses TRBV7-6 and TRBJ2-7, with unresolved D. Germline V CDR1 and CDR2: SGHVS, FNYEAQ. The CDR3 runs to 14 residues. V was shortened by 0 bases and J by 4 bases, with 10 bases between the two germline ends. The CDR3 DNA reads as TGTGCCAGCAGCTTAGCCCACAGTCCTTACGAGCAGTACTTC. This gives the protein CASSLAHSPYEQYF.

This clone was detected once. CDR3 in DNA: TGTGCCAGTAGTCTAAGGACAGGGATCGTGAACACTGAAGCTTTCTTT. Amino acid sequence: CASSLRTGIVNTEAFF. The chain uses TRBV19 and TRBJ1-1; TRBD1 aligns across 8 bases. The ends lost 5 bases at V and 0 bases at J; junction bases unmatched: 8. The CDR3 is 16 amino acids. Germline CDR1 LNHDA, CDR2 SQIVND (reference sequence).

The chain has TRBV5-4 and TRBJ2-2; 7 bases fit TRBD2. The CDR3 length is 15 residues. V shed 0 bases, J shed 4 bases, and the junction held 3 bases outside the gene matches. The germline CDR1 and CDR2 sequences are SGHNT and YYREEE (reference sequence). The CDR3 loop is CASSLGGRATGELFF. In nucleotides, the CDR3 is TGTGCCAGCAGCTTGGGTGGGAGGGCCACCGGGGAGCTGTTTTTT.

The chain carries TRBV16 and TRBJ1-1; 10 nucleotides agree with TRBD1. Germline lookup yields CDR1 KGHSY and CDR2 FQNENV. V shed 4 bases and J 2 bases; nucleotides not matched to a gene: 10. This CDR3 region has 17 residues. This chain's CDR3 is CASSPFIWDRGNTEAFF. The CDR3 DNA reads TGTGCCAGCAGCCCTTTTATCTGGGACAGGGGTAACACTGAAGCTTTCTTT.

The genes are TRBV15 and TRBJ2-3, with a weak D call TRBD2 (7 bases). There are 14 residues in the CDR3. Germline CDR1 reads LNHNV; CDR2 reads YYDKDF (reference sequence). Trimming left V 5 bases short and J 4 bases short, with 13 bases between. CDR3 in amino acids: CATSVGGGSDTQYF. The DNA of the CDR3 is TGTGCCACCAGCGTGGGGGGGGGCTCAGATACGCAGTATTTT. The whole variable domain, filled in from reference TRBV15 and TRBJ2-3, reads DAMVIQNPRYQVTQFGKPVTLSCSQTLNHNVMYWYQQKSSQAPKLLFHYYDKDFNNEADTPDNFQSRRPNTSFCFLDIRSPGLGDTAMYLCATSVGGGSDTQYFGPGTRLTVL.